Shown below are 18 T cell receptor beta chains from a single sample sequenced in a study of cytomegalovirus exposure and HLA in healthy donors. PCR involved 60 Vbeta and 13 Jbeta primers. Some clones are missing from TCRdb's copy, which holds only in-frame ones; the method was immunoSEQ multiplex PCR. The sample has roughly 180,000 clones, around 80% seen once; the top ten hold under 1.5%. Sequencing was carried out using PBMCs. All receptors come from a girl under 18 in good health and CMV-seropositive.

The chain employs TRBV27 and TRBJ1-2; TRBD1 is a possible D gene (6 bases). Germline CDR1 and CDR2: MNHEY and SMNVEV (reference sequence). The CDR3 length is 14 residues. V dropped 8 bases and J dropped 8 bases, with 21 bases sitting between them. In DNA, the CDR3 is TGTGCCAGCTCTCCACAGGGATCCCCACGGGGCTACACCTTC. Amino acids: CASSPQGSPRGYTF.

The V and J genes are TRBV25-1 and TRBJ2-7; 15 bases line up with TRBD2. Germline trimming cut 2 bases from V and 2 bases from J; bases unmatched to any gene: 1. This CDR3 has 16 residues. Germline V lookup: CDR1 MGHDK, CDR2 SYGVNS. The CDR3 sequence is CASSEGTSGRTYEQYF. The DNA for the CDR3 is TGTGCCAGCAGTGAAGGGACTAGCGGGAGGACCTACGAGCAGTACTTC.

The J gene is TRBJ2-7, the V gene TRBV13; 7 positions agree with TRBD2. The trim removed 0 bases at V and 2 bases at J, leaving 4 bases unmatched. Germline CDR1 reads PRHDT; CDR2 reads FYEKMQ (reference sequence). CDR3 length equals 15 residues. The CDR3 reads CASSLGGRATYEQYF. CDR3 nucleotides: TGTGCCAGCAGCTTAGGAGGGAGGGCCACCTACGAGCAGTACTTC.

V gene TRBV7-9 combines with J gene TRBJ1-4; D gene ambiguous. The CDR3 sequence is 14 residues long. The V and J ends lost 5 bases and 7 bases respectively, with 14 bases between them. Germline assignment: CDR1 SEHNR and CDR2 FQNEAQ (reference sequence). The CDR3 DNA sequence: TGTGCCAGCAGCCTCACCCAGAGGGCTGAAAAACTGTTTTTT. This sequence encodes CASSLTQRAEKLFF.

The chain joins TRBV20-1 to TRBJ2-1, with no clear D. Germline values: CDR1 DFQATT, CDR2 SNEGSKA (reference sequence). The CDR3 totals 11 residues. Trimming removed 6 bases from V and 3 bases from J, with 6 bases in between. CDR3 bases: TGCAGTGCCCCGTTCTACAATGAGCAGTTCTTC. Translation gives CSAPFYNEQFF.

The CDR3 is CASRWLADAPDTQYF. CDR3 nucleotide sequence: TGTGCCAGCAGATGGCTAGCGGACGCACCAGATACGCAGTATTTT. This chain uses TRBV27 with TRBJ2-3, with 7 bases aligning to TRBD2. Germline CDR1 MNHEY, CDR2 SMNVEV (reference sequence). J gave up 4 bases and V 6 bases, and 10 bases lay outside the gene matches. The CDR3 contains 15 residues.

The chain couples TRBV5-1 to TRBJ2-3, with 13 bases fitting TRBD2. Germline V gives CDR1 SGHRS, CDR2 YFSETQ. Trimming at V came to 1 base and at J to 2 bases, leaving 7 bases not matched to a gene. The length of the CDR3 is 18 residues. The chain's CDR3 is CASSLSRTSGRPTDTQYF. The CDR3 DNA reads as TGCGCCAGCAGCTTGTCCCGGACTAGCGGGAGACCCACAGATACGCAGTATTTT.

The V gene is TRBV11-3, the J gene TRBJ2-7; perhaps TRBD1 as D (6 bases). Germline loops: CDR1 SGHNT, CDR2 YENEEA. V lost 5 bases to trimming and J lost 4 bases, with 9 bases between them. The CDR3 loop spans 12 amino acids. CDR3 nucleotides: TGTGCCAGCAGCCTAACAGGGTACGAGCAGTACTTC. The encoded protein is CASSLTGYEQYF.

The genes are TRBV6-5 and TRBJ2-7; 12 bases align to TRBD2. CDR3 length: 16 residues. The V gene's germline CDR1 is MNHEY and CDR2 SVGAGI. The V segment lost 4 bases and the J segment 4 bases; nucleotides outside the gene matches: 8. The CDR3 sequence is CASSSGRLAGAYEQYF. CDR3 DNA: TGTGCCAGCAGTTCCGGCCGACTAGCGGGAGCATACGAGCAGTACTTC.

V is TRBV9 and J is TRBJ2-2; 10 nucleotides align to TRBD1. CDR3 length: 15 residues. The V segment lost 0 bases and the J segment 8 bases; nucleotides outside the gene matches: 4. Germline V CDR1 and CDR2: SGDLS, YYNGEE. The CDR3, as DNA: TGTGCCAGCAGCGTAGACGGGACAGGGGCGGGGGAGCTGTTTTTT. Its translation: CASSVDGTGAGELFF. Together with reference TRBV9 and TRBJ2-2, the CDR3 gives the full variable domain: DSGVTQTPKHLITATGQRVTLRCSPRSGDLSVYWYQQSLDQGLQFLIQYYNGEERAKGNILERFSAQQFPDLHSELNLSSLELGDSALYFCASSVDGTGAGELFFGEGSRLTVL.

V gene TRBV11-2 combines with J gene TRBJ2-1, with 8 positions matching TRBD2. J lost 3 bases, V lost 6 bases, and 7 bases had no gene match. CDR1 is SGHAT, CDR2 FQNNGV, per germline. This CDR3 has 15 residues. CDR3 DNA sequence: TGTGCCAGCAGATTGAGCGGGAGTGTCTACAATGAGCAGTTCTTC. Protein product: CASRLSGSVYNEQFF.

There are a few counts of this clone. The chain links TRBV7-9 to TRBJ1-2, with a tentative D call TRBD1 (5 bases). The CDR3 has 17 residues. Trimming removed 1 base from V and 7 bases from J, with 22 bases in between. Germline assignment: CDR1 SEHNR and CDR2 FQNEAQ (reference sequence). CDR3 residues: CASSLDPPDSGESGYTF. CDR3 sequence (DNA): TGTGCCAGCAGCTTAGACCCACCCGACAGTGGAGAAAGTGGCTACACCTTC.

The rearrangement uses TRBV19 and TRBJ2-1, with 13 bases lining up with TRBD2. The CDR3 totals 15 residues. Germline values: CDR1 LNHDA, CDR2 SQIVND (reference sequence). V was pared by 5 bases and J by 8 bases, with 6 bases of the junction left unmatched. CDR3 nucleotides: TGTGCCAGTAGTCCCGGACTAGCGGGAGTCTATGAGCAGTTCTTC. This sequence encodes CASSPGLAGVYEQFF.

The chain uses TRBV7-7 and TRBJ2-3, with 12 bases aligning to TRBD1. CDR3 length: 16 amino acids. The J segment lost 1 base and the V segment lost 5 bases, leaving 4 bases of the junction unmatched. CDR1 SSHAT and CDR2 FNYEAQ come from the germline V gene (reference sequence). The CDR3 protein is CASSRGQGAGTDTQYF. CDR3 nucleotide sequence: TGTGCCAGCAGCCGGGGACAGGGGGCCGGCACAGATACGCAGTATTTT. Looking up the rest from reference TRBV7-7 and TRBJ2-3 gives the full variable domain: GAGVSQSPRYKVTKRGQDVTLRCDPISSHATLYWYQQALGQGPEFLTYFNYEAQPDKSGLPSDRFSAERPEGSISTLTIQRTEQRDSAMYRCASSRGQGAGTDTQYFGPGTRLTVL.

The V call is TRBV6-6, the J call TRBJ1-3; D may be TRBD1 (5 bases). V shed 5 bases and J shed 1 base, with 6 bases lying between them. The length of the CDR3 is 13 residues. Germline V gives CDR1 MNHNY, CDR2 SVGAGI (reference sequence). The CDR3: CASSRGSGNTIYF. CDR3 nucleotides: TGTGCCAGCAGTCGGGGGTCTGGAAACACCATATATTTT.

The chain joins TRBV27 to TRBJ1-1; perhaps TRBD1 as D (5 bases). The V end lost 0 bases, the J end lost 5 bases, and 7 bases lay between the germline ends. Per germline, CDR1 MNHEY and CDR2 SMNVEV (reference sequence). CDR3 length: 13 residues. The chain's CDR3 is CASSLSGGTEAFF. For the CDR3, the DNA is TGTGCCAGCAGTTTATCGGGGGGGACTGAAGCTTTCTTT.

This clone was found a few times. V gene TRBV18 combines with J gene TRBJ2-3; 9 positions match TRBD1. There are 13 residues in the CDR3. Trimming at V came to 3 bases and at J to 6 bases, leaving 1 base not matched to a gene. Germline lookup yields CDR1 KGHSH and CDR2 LQKENI. The CDR3 is CASSPTGGDTQYF. The DNA of the CDR3 is TGTGCCAGCTCACCGACAGGGGGTGATACGCAGTATTTT.

V usage is TRBV6-4 and J usage is TRBJ2-3, with 8 positions matching TRBD2. Per germline, CDR1 MRHNA and CDR2 SNTAGT. V dropped 8 bases and J dropped 2; count of bases not matched to a gene: 9. The CDR3 is 15 amino acids. The CDR3 protein is CASSKTSESTDTQYF. Here the CDR3 DNA reads TGTGCCAGCTCCAAGACTAGCGAGTCCACAGATACGCAGTATTTT.